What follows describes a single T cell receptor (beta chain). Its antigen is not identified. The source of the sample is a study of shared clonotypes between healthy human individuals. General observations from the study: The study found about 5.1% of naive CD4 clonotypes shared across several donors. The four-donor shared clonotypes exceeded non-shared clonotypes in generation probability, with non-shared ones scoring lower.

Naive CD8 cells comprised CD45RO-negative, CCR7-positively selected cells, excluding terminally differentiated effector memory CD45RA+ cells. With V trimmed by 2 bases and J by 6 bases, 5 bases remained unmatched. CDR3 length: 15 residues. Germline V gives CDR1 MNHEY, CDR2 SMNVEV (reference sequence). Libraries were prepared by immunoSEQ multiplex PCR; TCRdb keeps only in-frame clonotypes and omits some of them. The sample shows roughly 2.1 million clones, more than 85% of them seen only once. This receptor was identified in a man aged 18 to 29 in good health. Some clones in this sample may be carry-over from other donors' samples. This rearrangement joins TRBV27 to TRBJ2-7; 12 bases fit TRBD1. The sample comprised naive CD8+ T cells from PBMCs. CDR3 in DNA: TGTGCCAGCAGTTTAGGGACAGGGGGCAGGTCCGAGCAGTACTTC. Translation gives CASSLGTGGRSEQYF.